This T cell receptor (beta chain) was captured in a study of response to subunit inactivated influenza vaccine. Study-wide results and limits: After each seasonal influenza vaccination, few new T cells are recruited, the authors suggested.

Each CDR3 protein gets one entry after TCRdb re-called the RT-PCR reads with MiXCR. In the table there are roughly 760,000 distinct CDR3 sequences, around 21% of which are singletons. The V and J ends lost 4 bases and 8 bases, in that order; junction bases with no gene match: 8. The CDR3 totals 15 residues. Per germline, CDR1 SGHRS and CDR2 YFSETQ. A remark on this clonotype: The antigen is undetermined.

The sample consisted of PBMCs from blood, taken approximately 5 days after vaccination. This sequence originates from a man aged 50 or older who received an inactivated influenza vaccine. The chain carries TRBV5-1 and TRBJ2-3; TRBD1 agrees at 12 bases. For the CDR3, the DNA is TGCGCCAGCAGCGTGGGGACAGGGGGCGAGGGTACGCAGTATTTT. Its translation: CASSVGTGGEGTQYF.